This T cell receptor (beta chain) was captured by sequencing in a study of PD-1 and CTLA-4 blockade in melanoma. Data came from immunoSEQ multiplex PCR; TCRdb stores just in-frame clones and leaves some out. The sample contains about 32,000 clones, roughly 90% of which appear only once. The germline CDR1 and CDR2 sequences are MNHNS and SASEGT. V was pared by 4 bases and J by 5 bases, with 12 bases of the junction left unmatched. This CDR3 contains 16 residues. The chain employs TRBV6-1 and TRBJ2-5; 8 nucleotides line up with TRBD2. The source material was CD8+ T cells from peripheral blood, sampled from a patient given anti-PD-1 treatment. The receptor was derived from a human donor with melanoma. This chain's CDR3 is CASSGNRARGGETQYF. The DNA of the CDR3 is TGTGCCAGCAGTGGGAACCGTGCTCGGGGGGGTGAGACCCAGTACTTC.